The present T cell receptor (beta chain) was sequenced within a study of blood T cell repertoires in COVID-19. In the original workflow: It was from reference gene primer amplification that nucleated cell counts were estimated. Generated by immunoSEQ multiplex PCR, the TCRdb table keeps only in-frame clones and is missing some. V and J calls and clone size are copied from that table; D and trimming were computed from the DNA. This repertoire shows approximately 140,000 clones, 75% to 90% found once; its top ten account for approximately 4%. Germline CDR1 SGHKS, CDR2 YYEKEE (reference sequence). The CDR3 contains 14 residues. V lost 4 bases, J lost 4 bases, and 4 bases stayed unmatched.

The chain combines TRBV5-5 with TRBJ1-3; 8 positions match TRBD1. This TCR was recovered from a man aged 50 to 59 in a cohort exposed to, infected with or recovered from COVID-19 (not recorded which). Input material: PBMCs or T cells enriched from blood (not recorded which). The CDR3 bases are TGTGCCAGCAGCACCCGGACAGGGGGAAACACCATATATTTT. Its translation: CASSTRTGGNTIYF.